This T cell receptor (beta chain) is from a study of tissue T cells after allogeneic stem cell transplantation. Study outcomes and limitations: Few T cell clones were shared across patients, but motif clusters showed tissue-specific shared signatures. The study did not identify alloreactive or antigen-specific tissue TCRs, and some clones might be persisting host cells.

Data came from immunoSEQ multiplex PCR; TCRdb stores just in-frame clones and leaves some out. The sample shows over a thousand clones, approximately 60% of them seen only once. The time point: mouse harvest day 14 after allogeneic transplant. The graft held 10^6 splenic CD5+ T cells and 10^7 T-cell-depleted bone marrow cells. B6 (H2b) cells into BALB/c (H2d) mice; tissues taken at day 7 or 14. By share of the sample, this clone is hyperexpanded. Its matching antigen is unknown. Mouse gene names apply. This receptor was obtained from a female BALB/c mouse given C57BL/6 T cells with graft-versus-host disease after an allogeneic hematopoietic cell transplant. The sample was liver tissue.

The CDR3 DNA, read in part, is TGTGCCAGCAGCTCGGGACTGGGGGGAAGTCAAAACACCTTGTAC. Protein: CASSSGLGGSQNTLY. The CDR3 in its entirety is CASSSGLGGSQNTLYF. The chain joins TRBV4 to TRBJ2-4, with TRBD2 matching 12 bases. Read sequence stops 1 residue before the CDR3 end, and the germline J gene provides the missing end. The CDR3 length is 16 residues. V dropped 4 bases and J dropped 0; count of bases not matched to a gene: 2. Germline V gene sequence: CDR1 LGHDT, CDR2 YNNKQL (reference sequence).